This T cell receptor (beta chain) comes out of a study of blood T cell repertoires in COVID-19. For the study at large: Acute-phase and convalescent COVID-19 samples originated in the United States, Italy and Spain. Sources were T cells, B-cell-depleted T cells, or PBMCs; the material itself was cDNA or gDNA.

Germline lookup yields CDR1 SGHDN and CDR2 FVKESK. Trimming removed 1 base from V and 1 base from J, with 21 bases in between. The CDR3 totals 19 residues. As processed by the authors: Nucleated cell number was recorded as an estimate derived from reference gene primer amplification. The data were produced by immunoSEQ multiplex PCR, yet TCRdb's version contains in-frame clones alone and is incomplete. That table furnishes V, J and clone size, whereas the DNA furnished D and trimming. This table holds under 500,000 clones, about 89% found once. The sequence was collected from a woman between 25 and 40 years old with acute or convalescent COVID-19. The source material was peripheral blood. V usage is TRBV14 and J usage is TRBJ2-3, with D maybe TRBD2 (5 bases). The CDR3 sequence is CASSQVGAVIPRGTDTQYF. CDR3 DNA: TGTGCCAGCAGCCAAGTAGGAGCGGTGATACCTAGGGGCACAGATACGCAGTATTTT.